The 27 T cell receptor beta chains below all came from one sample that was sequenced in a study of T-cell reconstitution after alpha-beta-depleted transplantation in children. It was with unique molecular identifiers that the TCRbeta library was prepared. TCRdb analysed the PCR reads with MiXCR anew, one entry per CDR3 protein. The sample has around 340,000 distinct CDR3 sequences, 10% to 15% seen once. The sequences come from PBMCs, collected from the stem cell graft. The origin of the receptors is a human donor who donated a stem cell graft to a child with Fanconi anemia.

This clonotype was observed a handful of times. The CDR3 loop reads CASSFTQIYEQYF. The CDR3 DNA follows: TGTGCCAGCAGCTTTACACAGATCTACGAGCAGTACTTC. J is TRBJ2-7 and V is TRBV5-6; D is uncertain. V was shortened by 2 bases and J by 3 bases, with 9 bases between the two germline ends. From germline, CDR1 is SGHDT and CDR2 YYEEEE. The CDR3 spans 13 residues.

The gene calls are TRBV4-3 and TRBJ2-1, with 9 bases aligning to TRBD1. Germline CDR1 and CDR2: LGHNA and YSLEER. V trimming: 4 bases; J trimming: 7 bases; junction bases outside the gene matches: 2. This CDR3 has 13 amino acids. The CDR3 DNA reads TGCGCCAGCAGCCCGGACAGGGGAAATGAGCAGTTCTTC. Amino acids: CASSPDRGNEQFF.

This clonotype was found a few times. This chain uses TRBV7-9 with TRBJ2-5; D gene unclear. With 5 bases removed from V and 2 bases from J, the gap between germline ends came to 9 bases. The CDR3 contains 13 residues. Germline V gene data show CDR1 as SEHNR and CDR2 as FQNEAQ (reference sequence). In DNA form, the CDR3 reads TGTGCCAGCAGCCGCGGAGATCAAGAGACCCAGTACTTC. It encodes CASSRGDQETQYF.

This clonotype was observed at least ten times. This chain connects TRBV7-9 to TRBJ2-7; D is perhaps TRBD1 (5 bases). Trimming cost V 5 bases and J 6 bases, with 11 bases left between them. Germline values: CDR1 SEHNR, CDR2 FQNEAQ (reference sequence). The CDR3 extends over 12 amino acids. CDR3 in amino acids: CASSPQGGEQYF. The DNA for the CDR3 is TGTGCCAGCAGCCCCCAGGGCGGCGAGCAGTACTTC.

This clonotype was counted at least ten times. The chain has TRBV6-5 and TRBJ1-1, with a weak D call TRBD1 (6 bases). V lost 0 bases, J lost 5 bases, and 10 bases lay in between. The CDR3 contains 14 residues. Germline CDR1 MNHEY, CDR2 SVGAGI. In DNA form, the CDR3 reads TGTGCCAGCAGTTACTCGGAGGGGGGGACTGAAGCTTTCTTT. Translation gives CASSYSEGGTEAFF.

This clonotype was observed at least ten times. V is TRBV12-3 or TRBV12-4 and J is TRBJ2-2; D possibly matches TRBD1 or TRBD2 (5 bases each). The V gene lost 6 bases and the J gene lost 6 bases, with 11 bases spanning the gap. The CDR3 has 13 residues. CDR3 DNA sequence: TGTGCCAGCAGGCCCCAGGGACCCGGGGAGCTGTTTTTT. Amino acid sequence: CASRPQGPGELFF.

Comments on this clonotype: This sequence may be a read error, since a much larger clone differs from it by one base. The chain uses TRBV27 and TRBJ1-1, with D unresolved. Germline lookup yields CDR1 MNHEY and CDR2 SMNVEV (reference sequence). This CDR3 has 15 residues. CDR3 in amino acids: CASSLLAGTYTGAFF. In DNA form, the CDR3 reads TGTGCCAGCAGTTTACTGGCAGGTACCTACACTGGAGCTTTCTTT.

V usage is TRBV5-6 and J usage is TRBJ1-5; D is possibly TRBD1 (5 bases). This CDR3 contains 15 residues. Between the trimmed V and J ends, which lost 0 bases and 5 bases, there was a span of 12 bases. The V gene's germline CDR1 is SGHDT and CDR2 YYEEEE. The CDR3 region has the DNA TGTGCCAGCAGCTTGGGCGTGGGGCTAGATCAGCCCCAGCATTTT. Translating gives CASSLGVGLDQPQHF. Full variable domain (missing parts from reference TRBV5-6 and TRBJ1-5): DAGVTQSPTHLIKTRGQQVTLRCSPKSGHDTVSWYQQALGQGPQFIFQYYEEEERQRGNFPDRFSGHQFPNYSSELNVNALLLGDSALYLCASSLGVGLDQPQHFGDGTRLSIL.

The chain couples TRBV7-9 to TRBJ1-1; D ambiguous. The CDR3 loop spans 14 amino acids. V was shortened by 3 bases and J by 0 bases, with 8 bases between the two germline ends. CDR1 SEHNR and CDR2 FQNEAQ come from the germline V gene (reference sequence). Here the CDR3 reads CASSFLAVNTEAFF. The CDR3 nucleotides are TGTGCCAGCAGCTTCTTGGCAGTGAACACTGAAGCTTTCTTT.

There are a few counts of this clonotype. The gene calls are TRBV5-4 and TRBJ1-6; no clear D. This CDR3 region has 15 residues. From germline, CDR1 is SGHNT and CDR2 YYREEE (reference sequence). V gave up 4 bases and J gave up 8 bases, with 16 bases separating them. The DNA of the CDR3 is TGTGCCAGCAGCGATGCCCGAGGCCAGTATTCACCCCTCCACTTT. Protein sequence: CASSDARGQYSPLHF.

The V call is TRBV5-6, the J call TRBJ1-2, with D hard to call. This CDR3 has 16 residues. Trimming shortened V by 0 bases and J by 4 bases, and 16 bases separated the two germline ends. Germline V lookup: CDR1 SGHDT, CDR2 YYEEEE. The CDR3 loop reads CASSLGSAVGSYGYTF. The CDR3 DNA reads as TGTGCCAGCAGCTTGGGTTCGGCAGTCGGAAGCTATGGCTACACCTTC.

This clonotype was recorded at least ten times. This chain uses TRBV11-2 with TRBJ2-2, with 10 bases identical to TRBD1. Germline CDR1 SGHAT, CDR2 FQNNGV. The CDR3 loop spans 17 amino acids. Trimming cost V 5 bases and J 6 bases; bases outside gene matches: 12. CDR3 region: CASSPLGGTGVPGELFF. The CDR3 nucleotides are TGTGCCAGCAGCCCCCTAGGGGGGACAGGGGTTCCCGGGGAGCTGTTTTTT.

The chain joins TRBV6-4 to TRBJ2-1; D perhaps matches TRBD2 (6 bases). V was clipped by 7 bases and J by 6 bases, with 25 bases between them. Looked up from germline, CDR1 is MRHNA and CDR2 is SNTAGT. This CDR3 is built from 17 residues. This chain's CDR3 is CASTRYREMDLSNEQFF. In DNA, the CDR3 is TGTGCCAGCACCAGGTATCGGGAGATGGATTTGAGCAATGAGCAGTTCTTC.

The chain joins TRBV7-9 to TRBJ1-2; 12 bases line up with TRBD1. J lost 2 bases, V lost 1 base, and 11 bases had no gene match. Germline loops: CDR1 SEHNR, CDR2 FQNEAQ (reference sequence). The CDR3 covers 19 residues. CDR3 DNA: TGTGCCAGCAGCTTAGTTGACACCGGGACAGGGGGCTTCAACTATGGCTACACCTTC. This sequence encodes CASSLVDTGTGGFNYGYTF.

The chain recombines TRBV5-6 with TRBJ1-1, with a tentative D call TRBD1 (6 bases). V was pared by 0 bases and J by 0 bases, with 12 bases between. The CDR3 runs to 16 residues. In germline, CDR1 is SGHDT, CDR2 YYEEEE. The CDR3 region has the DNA TGTGCCAGCAGCTTGGATTGGGGGCGGGTGAACACTGAAGCTTTCTTT. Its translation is CASSLDWGRVNTEAFF. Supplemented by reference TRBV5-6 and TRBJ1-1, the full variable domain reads DAGVTQSPTHLIKTRGQQVTLRCSPKSGHDTVSWYQQALGQGPQFIFQYYEEEERQRGNFPDRFSGHQFPNYSSELNVNALLLGDSALYLCASSLDWGRVNTEAFFGQGTRLTVV.

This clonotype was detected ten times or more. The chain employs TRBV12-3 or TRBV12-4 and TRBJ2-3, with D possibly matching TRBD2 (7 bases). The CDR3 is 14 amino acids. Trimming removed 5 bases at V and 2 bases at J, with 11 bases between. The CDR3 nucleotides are TGTGCCAGCAGTACCGGGGGGCTCACAGATACGCAGTATTTT. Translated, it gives CASSTGGLTDTQYF.

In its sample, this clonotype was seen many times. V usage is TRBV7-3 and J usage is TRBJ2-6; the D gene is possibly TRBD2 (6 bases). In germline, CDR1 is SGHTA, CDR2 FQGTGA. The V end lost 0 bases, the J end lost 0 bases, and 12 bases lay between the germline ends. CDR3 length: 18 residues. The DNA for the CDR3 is TGTGCCAGCAGCTTAACCCTAATCGGGGGCTCTGGGGCCAACGTCCTGACTTTC. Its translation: CASSLTLIGGSGANVLTF.

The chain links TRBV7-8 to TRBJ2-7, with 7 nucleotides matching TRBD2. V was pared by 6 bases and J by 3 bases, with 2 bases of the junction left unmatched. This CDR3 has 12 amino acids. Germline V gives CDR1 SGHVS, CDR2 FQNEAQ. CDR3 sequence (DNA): TGTGCCAGCAGTCGGGGGGTCTACGAGCAGTACTTC. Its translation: CASSRGVYEQYF.

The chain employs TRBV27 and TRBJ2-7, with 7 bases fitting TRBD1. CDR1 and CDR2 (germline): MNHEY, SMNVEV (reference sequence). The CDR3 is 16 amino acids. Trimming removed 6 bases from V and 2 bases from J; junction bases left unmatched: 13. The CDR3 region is CASRPGRMTGPYEQYV. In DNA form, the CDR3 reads TGTGCCAGCAGGCCTGGCCGGATGACAGGGCCCTACGAGCAGTACGTC.

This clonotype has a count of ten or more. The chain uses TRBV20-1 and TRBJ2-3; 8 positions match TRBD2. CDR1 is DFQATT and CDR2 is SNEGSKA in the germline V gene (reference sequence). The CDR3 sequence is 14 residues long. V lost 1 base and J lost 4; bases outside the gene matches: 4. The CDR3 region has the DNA TGCAGTGCTAGAGGACGGGGGGGCGCAGATACGCAGTATTTT. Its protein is CSARGRGGADTQYF.

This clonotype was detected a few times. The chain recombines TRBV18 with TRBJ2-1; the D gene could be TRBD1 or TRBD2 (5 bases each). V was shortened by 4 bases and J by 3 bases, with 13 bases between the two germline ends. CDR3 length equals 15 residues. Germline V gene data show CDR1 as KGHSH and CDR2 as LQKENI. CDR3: CASSLRDGYYNEQFF. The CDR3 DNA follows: TGTGCCAGCTCACTCCGGGACGGTTACTACAATGAGCAGTTCTTC. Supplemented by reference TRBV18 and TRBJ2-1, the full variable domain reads NAGVMQNPRHLVRRRGQEARLRCSPMKGHSHVYWYRQLPEEGLKFMVYLQKENIIDESGMPKERFSAEFPKEGPSILRIQQVVRGDSAAYFCASSLRDGYYNEQFFGPGTRLTVL.

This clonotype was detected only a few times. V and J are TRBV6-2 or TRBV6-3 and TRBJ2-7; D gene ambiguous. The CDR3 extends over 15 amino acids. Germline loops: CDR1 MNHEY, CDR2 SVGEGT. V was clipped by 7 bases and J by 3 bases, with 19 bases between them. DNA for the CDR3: TGTGCCAGCAATCCGGGCTCCCGGTGGGACTACGAGCAGTACTTC. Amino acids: CASNPGSRWDYEQYF.

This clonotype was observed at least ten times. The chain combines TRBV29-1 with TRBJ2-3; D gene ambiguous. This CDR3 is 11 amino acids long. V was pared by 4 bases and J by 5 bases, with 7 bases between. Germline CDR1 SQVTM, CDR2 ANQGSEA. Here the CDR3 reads CSVAQVDTQYF. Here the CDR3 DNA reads TGCAGCGTTGCTCAGGTAGATACGCAGTATTTT.

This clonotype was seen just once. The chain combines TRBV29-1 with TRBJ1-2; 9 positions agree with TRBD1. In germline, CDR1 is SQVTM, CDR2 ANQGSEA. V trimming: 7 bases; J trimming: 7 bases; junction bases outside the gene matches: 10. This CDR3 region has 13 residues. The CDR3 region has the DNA TGCAGCGCCGGGACCCCGGGACAGGGTGGCTACACCTTC. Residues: CSAGTPGQGGYTF. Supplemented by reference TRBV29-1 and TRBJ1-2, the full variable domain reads SAVISQKPSRDICQRGTSLTIQCQVDSQVTMMFWYRQQPGQSLTLIATANQGSEATYESGFVIDKFPISRPNLTFSTLTVSNMSPEDSSIYLCSAGTPGQGGYTFGSGTRLTVV.

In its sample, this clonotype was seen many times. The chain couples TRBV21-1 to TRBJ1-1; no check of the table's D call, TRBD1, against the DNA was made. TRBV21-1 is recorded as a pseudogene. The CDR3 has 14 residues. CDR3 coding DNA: TGTGCCAGCAGCCTCCGATCTACAGGGGGGGAAGCTTTCTTT. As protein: CASSLRSTGGEAFF.

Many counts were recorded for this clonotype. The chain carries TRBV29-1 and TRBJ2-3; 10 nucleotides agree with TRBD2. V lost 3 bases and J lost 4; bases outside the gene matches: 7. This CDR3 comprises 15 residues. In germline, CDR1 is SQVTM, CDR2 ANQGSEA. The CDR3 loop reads CSVDSLAGAADTQYF. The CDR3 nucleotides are TGCAGCGTTGATAGTCTAGCGGGGGCCGCAGATACGCAGTATTTT.

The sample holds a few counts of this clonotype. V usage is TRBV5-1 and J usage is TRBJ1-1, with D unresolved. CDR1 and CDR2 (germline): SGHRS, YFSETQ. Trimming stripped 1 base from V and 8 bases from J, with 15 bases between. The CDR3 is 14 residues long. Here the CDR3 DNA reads TGCGCCAGCAGCTTGAGGGATCCCTCAGAGGAAGCTTTCTTT. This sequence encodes CASSLRDPSEEAFF.